This T cell receptor (beta chain) was found in a study of blood T cell repertoires in COVID-19. Study information: Whether acute or convalescent, the COVID-19 samples came from the United States, Italy and Spain. Nucleic acid was either cDNA or gDNA, and it came from T cells, B-cell-depleted T cells, or PBMCs.

The CDR3 spans 15 residues. CDR1 MDHEN and CDR2 SYDVKM come from the germline V gene. The V end was cut by 4 bases, the J end by 0 bases, with 13 bases between. In the original workflow: Using reference gene primer amplification, nucleated cell counts were estimated. Assay used: immunoSEQ multiplex PCR; TCRdb lists only in-frame clones, some missing. V and J calls and clone size are copied from that table; D and trimming were computed from the DNA. This table has some 45,000 clones, over 70% appearing once. The gene calls are TRBV28 and TRBJ2-7; TRBD2 might be the D (6 bases). Sequencing used peripheral blood. This sequence originates from a human donor in a cohort sampled during active COVID-19. CDR3 sequence reads: CASSSPHGSSYEQYF. CDR3 in DNA: TGTGCCAGCAGTTCCCCACACGGGAGCTCCTACGAGCAGTACTTC.